Shown below are 12 T cell receptor beta chains from a single sample sequenced in a study of neurological immune-mediated disorders. TCRdb ran MiXCR on the 5' RACE reads and lists one entry per CDR3 protein. This table has 65,000 to 95,000 distinct CDR3 sequences, 5% to 6% appearing once. Sequencing was done on a sample of PBMCs. The source of these receptors is a woman in her 30s with multiple sclerosis.

The V call is TRBV20-1, the J call TRBJ2-3; TRBD2 aligns across 10 bases. The V and J ends lost 5 bases and 1 base, in that order; junction bases with no gene match: 3. The CDR3 runs to 14 residues. Germline V gene data show CDR1 as DFQATT and CDR2 as SNEGSKA (reference sequence). The CDR3 protein is CSALGTSGTDTQYF. The CDR3 coding sequence is TGCAGTGCTCTCGGGACTAGCGGCACAGATACGCAGTATTTT.

This clonotype was recorded many times. This chain links TRBV5-1 with TRBJ1-2, with TRBD1 identical over 9 bases. The CDR3 is 14 residues long. Trimming at V came to 4 bases and at J to 8 bases, leaving 9 bases not matched to a gene. The V gene's germline CDR1 is SGHRS and CDR2 YFSETQ. The CDR3 DNA reads TGCGCCAGCAGCCCTAGGGACAGGGCGGTCGGCTACACCTTC. Its protein is CASSPRDRAVGYTF.

This clonotype was picked up many times. The rearrangement uses TRBV7-3 and TRBJ2-1, with TRBD2 matching over 8 bases. CDR1 and CDR2 from the germline V gene are SGHTA and FQGTGA. This CDR3 contains 15 residues. V lost 2 bases to trimming and J lost 5 bases; unmatched junction nucleotides: 5. CDR3 bases: TGTGCCAGCAGCTTAGCGGGGGGCATCAACAATGAGCAGTTCTTC. Its translation: CASSLAGGINNEQFF. The full variable domain, with the rest looked up from reference TRBV7-3 and TRBJ2-1, is GAGVSQTPSNKVTEKGKYVELRCDPISGHTALYWYRQSLGQGPEFLIYFQGTGAADDSGLPNDRFFAVRPEGSVSTLKIQRTERGDSAVYLCASSLAGGINNEQFFGPGTRLTVL.

At least ten counts were recorded for this clonotype. The rearrangement joins TRBV5-1 to TRBJ1-2, with D possibly matching TRBD1 (6 bases). The CDR3 spans 15 residues. V lost 4 bases and J lost 6, with 19 bases in between. The germline gives CDR1 SGHRS, CDR2 YFSETQ. The CDR3 is CASSRRQAGGDGYTF. The DNA for the CDR3 is TGCGCCAGCAGCCGACGACAGGCCGGGGGTGATGGCTACACCTTC.

This clonotype was observed many times. The genes are TRBV20-1 and TRBJ2-2; D remains ambiguous. This CDR3 has 14 amino acids. The germline V gene has CDR1 DFQATT and CDR2 SNEGSKA (reference sequence). V shed 4 bases and J shed 0 bases, with 9 bases lying between them. The chain's CDR3 is CSAIINSNTGELFF. CDR3 nucleotides: TGCAGTGCTATTATTAATTCGAACACCGGGGAGCTGTTTTTT.

This clonotype was seen ten or more times. This chain joins TRBV29-1 and TRBJ1-5; D unresolved. The V gene lost 4 bases and the J gene lost 3 bases, with 7 bases spanning the gap. Germline CDR1 and CDR2: SQVTM and ANQGSEA. The CDR3 is 12 residues long. The CDR3 DNA sequence: TGCAGCGTTGGAGGTTACAATCAGCCCCAGCATTTT. Translated: CSVGGYNQPQHF.

The V gene is TRBV12-3 or TRBV12-4, the J gene TRBJ2-1; D is uncertain. This CDR3 is 14 amino acids long. Trimming stripped 3 bases from V and 8 bases from J, with 14 bases between. CDR3 in amino acids: CASSFGLIMDEQFF. The CDR3 bases are TGTGCCAGCAGTTTTGGCTTGATTATGGATGAGCAGTTCTTC.

This clonotype has ten or more counts. The rearrangement uses TRBV20-1 and TRBJ1-1; no clear D. CDR3 length: 11 amino acids. Deletions cut 3 bases from V and 3 bases from J, with 5 bases between. Germline CDR1 and CDR2: DFQATT and SNEGSKA (reference sequence). CDR3 in DNA: TGCAGTGCTAGGGTCGACACTGAAGCTTTCTTT. Its protein product is CSARVDTEAFF.

This clonotype was detected many times. The genes are TRBV12-3 or TRBV12-4 and TRBJ1-1, with D maybe TRBD1 (5 bases). The V and J ends lost 3 bases and 3 bases respectively, with 20 bases between them. CDR3 size: 17 residues. The CDR3 DNA is TGTGCCAGCAGTTTGCTCTCAGCAGGGCGGTTCGACACTGAAGCTTTCTTT. This codes for CASSLLSAGRFDTEAFF.

This clonotype was recorded many times. The chain recombines TRBV6-5 with TRBJ2-1; 10 positions match TRBD2. The germline V gene encodes CDR1 MNHEY and CDR2 SVGAGI. The CDR3 spans 16 residues. V shed 6 bases, J shed 4 bases, and the junction held 9 bases outside the gene matches. CDR3 loop: CASRRLTSGNYNEQFF. DNA of the CDR3: TGTGCCAGCAGACGCCTCACTAGCGGGAATTACAATGAGCAGTTCTTC.

This clonotype was observed many times. The chain combines TRBV24-1 with TRBJ2-1, with TRBD1 matching 8 bases. Looked up from germline, CDR1 is KGHDR and CDR2 is SFDVKD. Trimming cost V 6 bases and J 5 bases; bases outside gene matches: 5. This CDR3 is 14 amino acids long. CDR3 in amino acids: CATSSRQGNNEQFF. DNA for the CDR3: TGTGCCACCAGTTCCCGACAGGGGAACAATGAGCAGTTCTTC.

This clonotype was found many times. The genes are TRBV5-5 and TRBJ2-5; 11 bases map to TRBD2. The CDR3 runs to 17 residues. The germline CDR1 and CDR2 sequences are SGHKS and YYEKEE (reference sequence). V dropped 4 bases and J dropped 2; count of bases not matched to a gene: 10. The CDR3 region has the DNA TGTGCCAGCAGCCGACTAGCGGGGACACCTTCACAAGAGACCCAGTACTTC. Its translation is CASSRLAGTPSQETQYF. Looking up the rest from reference TRBV5-5 and TRBJ2-5 gives the full variable domain: DAGVTQSPTHLIKTRGQQVTLRCSPISGHKSVSWYQQVLGQGPQFIFQYYEKEERGRGNFPDRFSARQFPNYSSELNVNALLLGDSALYLCASSRLAGTPSQETQYFGPGTRLLVL.